Below are 6 T cell receptor beta chains sequenced from a single sample in a study of shared clonotypes between healthy human individuals. The method was immunoSEQ multiplex PCR; TCRdb's version includes in-frame clones alone and lacks a portion of them. The sample lists some 630,000 clones; 60% to 80% were seen once. The sequenced sample consisted of memory CD4+ T cells sorted from blood. The subset here: CD45RA-negative fraction. These receptors all come from a woman aged 30 to 39 in good health.

The gene calls are TRBV15 and TRBJ1-5; D is unresolved. V lost 3 bases and J 9 bases, leaving 9 bases between the germline ends. The CDR3 sequence is 12 residues long. In germline, CDR1 is LNHNV, CDR2 YYDKDF (reference sequence). The CDR3 nucleotides read TGTGCCACCAGCAGGGGAATGGGGCCCCAGCATTTT. Its translation is CATSRGMGPQHF.

V usage is TRBV14 and J usage is TRBJ2-1; 9 positions match TRBD2. Germline assignment: CDR1 SGHDN and CDR2 FVKESK. V lost 4 bases to trimming and J lost 2 bases; unmatched junction nucleotides: 12. The CDR3 is 18 amino acids. For the CDR3, the DNA is TGTGCCAGCAGCCCGGGAGGGCGGCTAGCGGGAACCTACAATGAGCAGTTCTTC. It yields the protein CASSPGGRLAGTYNEQFF.

This clone was seen only a few times. V usage is TRBV11-2 and J usage is TRBJ2-1, with D possibly TRBD1 on 7 matching bases. Trimming took 5 bases from V and 6 from J, leaving 17 bases between them. This CDR3 region has 15 residues. Germline V gene lookup returns CDR1 SGHAT and CDR2 FQNNGV. CDR3 in amino acids: CASSTIRGVGNEQFF. CDR3 coding DNA: TGTGCCAGCAGCACTATCAGGGGGGTAGGCAATGAGCAGTTCTTC. The full variable domain, rest sourced from reference TRBV11-2 and TRBJ2-1, is EAGVAQSPRYKIIEKRQSVAFWCNPISGHATLYWYQQILGQGPKLLIQFQNNGVVDDSQLPKDRFSAERLKGVDSTLKIQPAKLEDSAVYLCASSTIRGVGNEQFFGPGTRLTVL.

The rearrangement links TRBV7-5 to TRBJ2-5; TRBD2, the D gene given by the table, was not confirmed from the DNA. TRBV7-5 is listed as a pseudogene. The CDR3 has 15 amino acids. The CDR3 DNA reads TGTGTCAGAAGCCAGGAAGTGGGAGAGTCGGAGACCCAGTACTTC. This translates into CVRSQEVGESETQYF.

The rearrangement uses TRBV5-4 and TRBJ2-7; TRBD2 matches 9 bases. Trimming at V came to 1 base and at J to 5 bases, leaving 7 bases not matched to a gene. The germline gives CDR1 SGHNT, CDR2 YYREEE (reference sequence). The CDR3 is made up of 15 amino acids. This chain's CDR3 is CASSLKSSGNNEQYF. The DNA for the CDR3 is TGTGCCAGCAGCTTGAAATCTAGCGGGAATAACGAGCAGTACTTC.

This clone has only a few counts. V is TRBV6-1 and J is TRBJ2-7, with TRBD1 matching over 8 bases. Per the germline V gene, CDR1 is MNHNS and CDR2 is SASEGT. V lost 4 bases and J lost 2; bases outside the gene matches: 16. The CDR3 loop spans 18 amino acids. In DNA form, the CDR3 reads TGTGCCAGCAGTGGACCGGGACAGGTTCCCTTATCGGCCTACGAGCAGTACTTC. Residues: CASSGPGQVPLSAYEQYF.